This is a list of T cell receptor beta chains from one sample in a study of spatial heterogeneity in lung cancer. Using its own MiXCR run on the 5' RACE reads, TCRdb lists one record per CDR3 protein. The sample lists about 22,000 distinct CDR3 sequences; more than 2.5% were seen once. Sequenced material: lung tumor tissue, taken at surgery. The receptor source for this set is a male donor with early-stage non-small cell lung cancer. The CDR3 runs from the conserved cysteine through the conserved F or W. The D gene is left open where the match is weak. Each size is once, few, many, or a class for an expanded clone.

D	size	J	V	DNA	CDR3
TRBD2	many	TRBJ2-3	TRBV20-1	TGCAGTGCTGGGGGGGCAGGATGGGCGGGAGGCCGCACAGATACGCAGTATTTT	CSAGGAGWAGGRTDTQYF
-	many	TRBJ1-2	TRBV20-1	TGCAGTGCTAGAGATGGAAGAAACTATGGCTACACCTTC	CSARDGRNYGYTF
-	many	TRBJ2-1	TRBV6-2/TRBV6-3	TGTGCCAGCAGTAACTACAATGAGCAGTTCTTC	CASSNYNEQFF
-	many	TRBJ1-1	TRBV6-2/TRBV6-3	TGTGCCAGCAGTTACCATATACTGAACACTGAAGCTTTCTTT	CASSYHILNTEAFF
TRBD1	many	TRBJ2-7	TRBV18	TGTGCCAGCTCGACAGGGTCCTCCTACGAGCAGTACTTC	CASSTGSSYEQYF
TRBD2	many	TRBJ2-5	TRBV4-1	TGCGCCAGCAGCCAAGGGTTGACTAGCGGGATTCAAGAGACCCAGTACTTC	CASSQGLTSGIQETQYF
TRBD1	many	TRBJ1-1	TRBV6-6	TGTGCCAGCAGTTCCGGACAGGGAACAAACACTGAAGCTTTCTTT	CASSSGQGTNTEAFF
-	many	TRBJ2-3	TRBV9	TGTGCCAGCAGCGTAGACTCTGGCGGGAGCACAGATACGCAGTATTTT	CASSVDSGGSTDTQYF
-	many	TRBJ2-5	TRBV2	TGTGCCAGCAGGGATGCTAACTCGGGGACCCAGTACTTC	CASRDANSGTQYF
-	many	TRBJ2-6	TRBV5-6	TGTGCCAGCAGCTCTTTATCTGGCTCTGGGGCCAACGTCCTGACTTTC	CASSSLSGSGANVLTF
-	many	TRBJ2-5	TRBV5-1	TGCGCCAGCAGCTTGTCAGGGGGGCCTGAGACCCAGTACTTC	CASSLSGGPETQYF
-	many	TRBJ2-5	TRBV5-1	TGCGCCAGCAGCTTGGCACAAGAAGAGACCCAGTACTTC	CASSLAQEETQYF
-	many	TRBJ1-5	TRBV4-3	TGCGCCAGCAGCCAAGACGGACGGGGCAATCAGCCCCAGCATTTT	CASSQDGRGNQPQHF
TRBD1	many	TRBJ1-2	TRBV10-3	TGTGCCATCAGAAAGGAGACAGGGGCGGATGGCTACACCTTC	CAIRKETGADGYTF
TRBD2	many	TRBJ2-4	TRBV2	TGTGCCAGCAGGAAAATCGAAACTAGCGGGGGTTTATCAAACATTCAGTACTTC	CASRKIETSGGLSNIQYF
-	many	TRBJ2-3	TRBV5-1	TGCGCCAGCAGCTCGGAAGGGGGGACGCAGTATTTT	CASSSEGGTQYF
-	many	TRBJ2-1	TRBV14	TGTGCCAGCAGCCAATTCCTTAATTGGCCGAACAATGAGCAGTTCTTC	CASSQFLNWPNNEQFF
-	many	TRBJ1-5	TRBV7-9	TGTGCCAGCAGCTTACAGGATAATCAGCCCCAGCATTTT	CASSLQDNQPQHF
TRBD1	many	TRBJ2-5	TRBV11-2	TGTGCCAGCAGCTCCACGGCAGGGGGCGCCGAGACCCAGTACTTC	CASSSTAGGAETQYF
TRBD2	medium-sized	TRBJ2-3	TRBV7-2	TGTGCCAGCAGCCAAAAACCCCGACTAGCGGGAGGTATATTGGATACGCAGTATTTT	CASSQKPRLAGGILDTQYF
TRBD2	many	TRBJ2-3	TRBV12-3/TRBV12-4	TGTGCCAGCAGCCACCTACTAGCGGGAGGGCCAGATACGCAGTATTTT	CASSHLLAGGPDTQYF
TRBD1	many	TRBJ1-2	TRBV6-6	TGTGCCAGCAGAAGGACAGGGGTAGAGGGCTACACCTTC	CASRRTGVEGYTF
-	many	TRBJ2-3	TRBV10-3	TGTGCCATCAGTGACGGTGGGAGCACAGATACGCAGTATTTT	CAISDGGSTDTQYF
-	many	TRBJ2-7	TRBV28	TGTGCCAGCAGTTTAATTAATGGGCGGGAGCAGTACTTC	CASSLINGREQYF
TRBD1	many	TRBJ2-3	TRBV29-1	TGCAGCGTTGGGAGCGGGACAGGGAGCACAGATACGCAGTATTTT	CSVGSGTGSTDTQYF
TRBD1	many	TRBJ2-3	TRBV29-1	TGCAGCGTGGGGCAGGGGGCCACATTCCCAGATACGCAGTATTTT	CSVGQGATFPDTQYF
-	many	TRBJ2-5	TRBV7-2	TGTGCCAGCAGCCGGGGCTCGGTCGAGGGGGAGACCCAGTACTTC	CASSRGSVEGETQYF
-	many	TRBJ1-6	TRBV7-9	TGTGCCAGCAGCTTACGAGGGGTTAATTCACCCCTCCACTTT	CASSLRGVNSPLHF
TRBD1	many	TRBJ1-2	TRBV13	TGTGCCAGCAGCTCAGGGGGCGATGCAGGGGTAAATGGCTACACCTTC	CASSSGGDAGVNGYTF
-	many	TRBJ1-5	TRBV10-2	TGCGCCAGCACCGGACTTAGCAATCAGCCCCAGCATTTT	CASTGLSNQPQHF
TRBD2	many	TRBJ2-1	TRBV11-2	TGTGCCAGCAGCTTAAGACTAGCGGGCATCTACAATGAGCAGTTCTTC	CASSLRLAGIYNEQFF